Shown below are 5 T cell receptor beta chains from a single sample sequenced in a study of control samples from healthy donors and cancer patients. Measured with immunoSEQ multiplex PCR; TCRdb has only the in-frame clones, and not every one. This table holds roughly 93,000 clones, around nine tenths found once. Material for sequencing was PBMCs. The origin of the receptors is a woman aged 50 to 60 with colorectal cancer.

This chain connects TRBV6-5 to TRBJ1-5; TRBD1 might be the D (5 bases). Germline V gives CDR1 MNHEY, CDR2 SVGAGI. The germline V and J ends were trimmed by 6 bases and 3 bases, with 9 bases remaining between them. This CDR3 spans 13 amino acids. The DNA of the CDR3 is TGTGCCAGCAGCCGGGACGTCAATCAGCCCCAGCATTTT. Residues: CASSRDVNQPQHF.

The table lists this clone with a count of one. Within the sample, other DNA sequences also encode this same CDR3. This rearrangement joins TRBV6-1 to TRBJ1-2; D is ambiguous. Per the germline V gene, CDR1 is MNHNS and CDR2 is SASEGT. V shed 1 base and J shed 3 bases, with 9 bases lying between them. The CDR3 loop spans 14 amino acids. CDR3 amino acids: CASSEGAGDYGYTF. The CDR3 bases are TGTGCCAGCAGTGAAGGGGCCGGGGACTATGGCTACACCTTC.

V is TRBV12-3 or TRBV12-4 and J is TRBJ1-2; 11 nucleotides line up with TRBD1. The length of the CDR3 is 13 residues. V lost 6 bases to trimming and J lost 9 bases; unmatched junction nucleotides: 6. The CDR3 DNA follows: TGTGCCAGCAGCTGGACAGGGGGCGATCGCTACACCTTC. Amino acids: CASSWTGGDRYTF.

The chain has TRBV7-3 and TRBJ2-3; D remains unclear. The CDR3 has 13 residues. V was shortened by 8 bases and J by 3 bases, with 12 bases between the two germline ends. The germline gives CDR1 SGHTA, CDR2 FQGTGA. In DNA form, the CDR3 reads TGTGCCAGCGGATCCACTTATACAGATACGCAGTATTTT. The encoded protein is CASGSTYTDTQYF.

This clone has only a few counts. The chain has TRBV19 and TRBJ1-1; D not certain. V dropped 7 bases and J dropped 0 bases, with 15 bases sitting between them. The CDR3 covers 15 residues. CDR1 and CDR2 (germline): LNHDA, SQIVND (reference sequence). Written as DNA, the CDR3 is TGTGCCAGTAACGCCCCCGGTCGGATGAACACTGAAGCTTTCTTT. Translation: CASNAPGRMNTEAFF.